This TCR beta chain was observed in a study of T cell responses to AZD1222 COVID-19 vaccine. Study-wide results and caveats: Donors in the cohort were predominantly white British and more often female, and clonal diversity was possibly underestimated. Repertoire samples came only from after the peak T cell response.

Assay used: immunoSEQ multiplex PCR; TCRdb lists only in-frame clones, some missing. Seen here are approximately 100,000 clones, roughly nine tenths observed once, and the top ten hold approximately 16%. On this clone: The antigen remains undetermined.

This clonotype originated in an adult in good health. The sequencing here drew on peripheral blood, taken on day 0 of AZD1222 vaccination.

The CDR3 sequence is CASSLGQGAKNEKLFF. DNA for the CDR3: TGTGCCAGCAGCCTGGGACAAGGGGCCAAAAATGAAAAACTGTTTTTT. The genes are TRBV5-5 and TRBJ1-4, with D possibly TRBD1 on 6 matching bases. In germline, CDR1 is SGHKS, CDR2 YYEKEE (reference sequence). Deletions cut 4 bases from V and 5 bases from J, with 18 bases between. CDR3 size: 16 residues.